This T cell receptor (beta chain) stems from a study of cytomegalovirus exposure and HLA in healthy donors. Study-wide results and limits: One variant, a missense change in DCLRE1C, was linked in a later analysis to TCR beta V- and J-gene trimming. TCR beta sequences reportedly predicted most subjects' HLA-A and HLA-B alleles accurately. Some V segments could not be told apart, so they were left out, TRBV6-2 and TRBV6-3 among them. According to the study, roughly 160 TCR beta chains were cytomegalovirus-associated.

To note about this clone: What it binds is unknown.

CDR3 length: 13 residues. The ends lost 3 bases at V and 3 bases at J; junction bases unmatched: 0. Germline CDR1 SGHNT, CDR2 YENEEA. The PCR made use of 60 Vbeta and 13 Jbeta primers. Clones were sequenced by immunoSEQ multiplex PCR, and TCRdb holds only the in-frame ones, with some missing. The data show around 250,000 clones, roughly four fifths seen once. Specimen: PBMCs. This chain uses TRBV11-3 with TRBJ2-7; 9 positions match TRBD2. This receptor was obtained from a woman aged 55-69 years in good health and CMV-seropositive. CDR3 protein: CASSFSGSYEQYF. The CDR3 region has the DNA TGTGCCAGCAGCTTTAGCGGGAGCTACGAGCAGTACTTC.